Included here is one T cell receptor beta chain sequence, with context. No antigen is known for it. Generated by immunoSEQ multiplex PCR, the TCRdb table keeps only in-frame clones and is missing some. The table has 150,000 to 160,000 clones, approximately 91% seen once. The sample is drawn from a study of T cell responses to AZD1222 COVID-19 vaccine. Points from the study as a whole: No day 14 peak samples; only post-peak repertoires were characterized. It should be noted that donors were predominantly white British and more often female, and clonal diversity was possibly underestimated.

With 4 bases clipped from V and 8 bases from J, the junction kept 10 bases outside the gene matches. This CDR3 region has 15 residues. From germline, CDR1 is SGHNT and CDR2 YYREEE (reference sequence). The chain joins TRBV5-4 to TRBJ1-2; 11 positions match TRBD1. This clonotype was sampled from an adult who had recovered from COVID-19. The sequences come from peripheral blood, collected after recovery from COVID-19. The CDR3 DNA reads TGTGCCAGCAGCGAGGAATGGACAGGGGGCAGCGGCTACACCTTC. Residues: CASSEEWTGGSGYTF.